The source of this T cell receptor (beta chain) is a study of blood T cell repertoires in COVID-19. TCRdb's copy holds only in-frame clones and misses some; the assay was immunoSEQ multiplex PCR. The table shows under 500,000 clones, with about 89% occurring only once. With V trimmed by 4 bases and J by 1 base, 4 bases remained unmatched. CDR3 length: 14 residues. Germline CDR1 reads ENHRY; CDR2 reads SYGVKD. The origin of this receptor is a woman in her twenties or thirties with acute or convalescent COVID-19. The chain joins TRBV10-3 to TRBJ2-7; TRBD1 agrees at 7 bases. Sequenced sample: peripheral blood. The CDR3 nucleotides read TGTGCCATCAGTGGACAGGGCAATTCCTACGAGCAGTACTTC. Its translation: CAISGQGNSYEQYF.